The TCR beta chain described here comes from a study of T cells expressing NK-cell markers. TCRdb reworked the 5' RACE reads into one entry per CDR3 protein, no DNA. This repertoire includes 450,000 to 600,000 distinct CDR3 sequences. This CDR3 has 11 residues. This sequence joins TRBV12-3 or TRBV12-4 and TRBJ1-1. The specimen sequenced was blood T cells: a sorted CD56 or NKG2C T cell subset, CD4+ or CD8+ T cells, or bulk PBMC T cells (not recorded which). The receptor was derived from a man younger than 35 in good health. CDR3 amino acids: CASSLGFSAFF.